Given below is one T cell receptor (beta chain) in context. Its target is unknown. This entry comes from a study of cytomegalovirus exposure and HLA in healthy donors. Study-level results: Cytomegalovirus association was assigned to around 150 TCR beta chains. Researchers reported in a later analysis that common viral pathogens appeared linked to several top clusters. As a later analysis showed, a missense DCLRE1C variant was linked to trimming of TCR beta V- and J-genes. High sensitivity and specificity were reportedly achieved when the classifier diagnosed cytomegalovirus status.

Primers included in the PCR were 60 Vbeta and 13 Jbeta primers. Clones were read by immunoSEQ multiplex PCR, and TCRdb kept only the in-frame ones, dropping some. The data hold around 150,000 clones, with around four fifths observed a single time. V lost 4 bases and J lost 0, with 14 bases in between. CDR3 length: 15 residues. Germline assignment: CDR1 SGHTS and CDR2 YDEGEE. This receptor was identified in a man aged 45-60 years in good health and CMV-seropositive. Input material: PBMCs. This chain uses TRBV5-8 with TRBJ2-7, with D perhaps matching TRBD1 (5 bases). The CDR3 bases are TGTGCCAGCAGCCCTCGACAGCCCAACTCCTACGAGCAGTACTTC. It codes for CASSPRQPNSYEQYF. The full variable domain, rest sourced from reference TRBV5-8 and TRBJ2-7, is EAGVTQSPTHLIKTRGQQATLRCSPISGHTSVYWYQQALGLGLQFLLWYDEGEERNRGNFPPRFSGRQFPNYSSELNVNALELEDSALYLCASSPRQPNSYEQYFGPGTRLTVT.